Below are 28 T cell receptor beta chains sequenced from a single sample in a study of cytomegalovirus exposure and HLA in healthy donors. This PCR relied on a set of 60 Vbeta primers and 13 Jbeta primers. Profiling relied on immunoSEQ multiplex PCR, and the TCRdb table lists in-frame clones only, not all of them. The top ten hold 6% to 7.5% of the sample, which has approximately 150,000 clones, approximately 80% seen once. Sample: PBMCs. These receptors were obtained from a man in his thirties or forties in good health and CMV-seropositive.

About this clone: Other DNA sequences in this sample translate to the same CDR3. This chain connects TRBV15 to TRBJ1-1, with D maybe TRBD1 (5 bases). V lost 0 bases to trimming and J lost 4 bases, with 12 bases between them. The CDR3 extends over 15 amino acids. CDR1 LNHNV and CDR2 YYDKDF come from the germline V gene (reference sequence). In DNA form, the CDR3 reads TGTGCCACCAGCAGAGATTCGGGGGGGGGCACTGAAGCTTTCTTT. Translated, it gives CATSRDSGGGTEAFF. The full variable domain, rest sourced from reference TRBV15 and TRBJ1-1, is DAMVIQNPRYQVTQFGKPVTLSCSQTLNHNVMYWYQQKSSQAPKLLFHYYDKDFNNEADTPDNFQSRRPNTSFCFLDIRSPGLGDTAMYLCATSRDSGGGTEAFFGQGTRLTVV.

The chain employs TRBV9 and TRBJ2-5, with 7 bases identical to TRBD2. Per the germline V gene, CDR1 is SGDLS and CDR2 is YYNGEE. Trimming at V came to 4 bases and at J to 3 bases, leaving 3 bases not matched to a gene. This CDR3 is 13 amino acids long. This CDR3 is CASSSGGEETQYF. The CDR3 bases are TGTGCCAGCAGCTCGGGGGGAGAAGAGACCCAGTACTTC.

Turning to this clone: Its ends do not fully match the called genes, so a read error is possible. The chain carries TRBV7-9 and TRBJ2-3; D unclear. The CDR3 runs to 15 residues. Germline V lookup: CDR1 SEHNR, CDR2 FQNEAQ (reference sequence). The CDR3 is CSSSLAGLPTDTQYF. CDR3 coding DNA: TGTTCCAGCAGCTTAGCCGGGTTGCCCACAGATACGCAGTATTTT.

The V call is TRBV7-9, the J call TRBJ1-5, with D maybe TRBD1 (6 bases). The CDR3 sequence is 14 residues long. Germline V gene lookup returns CDR1 SEHNR and CDR2 FQNEAQ (reference sequence). V was pared by 2 bases and J by 5 bases, with 10 bases between. This CDR3 is CASSLTEGDQPQHF. The CDR3 DNA follows: TGTGCCAGCAGCTTAACAGAGGGGGATCAGCCCCAGCATTTT.

In this sample, this clone turned up once. The rearrangement joins TRBV7-6 to TRBJ1-1; D is perhaps TRBD1 (5 bases). The V gene lost 6 bases and the J gene lost 4 bases, with 18 bases spanning the gap. Looked up from germline, CDR1 is SGHVS and CDR2 is FNYEAQ. The length of the CDR3 is 15 residues. CDR3 bases: TGTGCCAGCAGTCAAGCGGGGCGCGGGATCACTGAAGCTTTCTTT. As protein: CASSQAGRGITEAFF.

This clone was picked up one time. The chain combines TRBV7-2 with TRBJ1-3; D call uncertain. Trimming removed 1 base from V and 4 bases from J, with 11 bases in between. The CDR3 runs 15 residues. CDR1 and CDR2 (germline): SGHTA, FQGNSA. Here the CDR3 DNA reads TGTGCCAGCAGCTTAGGAAGCACGTCGGGAAACACCATATATTTT. Its translation is CASSLGSTSGNTIYF.

CDR3 sequence reads: CASSTGQGPLETQYF. The CDR3 DNA reads as TGCGCCAGCAGCACCGGACAGGGTCCCTTGGAGACCCAGTACTTC. The V gene is TRBV5-1, the J gene TRBJ2-5, with 8 bases fitting TRBD1. The CDR3 extends over 15 amino acids. The V and J ends lost 4 bases and 5 bases, in that order; junction bases with no gene match: 10. Germline V CDR1 and CDR2: SGHRS, YFSETQ.

The genes are TRBV28 and TRBJ2-5; 11 bases line up with TRBD2. From germline, CDR1 is MDHEN and CDR2 SYDVKM. The CDR3 sequence is 16 residues long. V was clipped by 3 bases and J by 5 bases; unmatched bases: 8. The CDR3 DNA sequence: TGTGCCAGCAGTTTTAAACTAGCGGGAGTTGGGGAGACCCAGTACTTC. It translates to CASSFKLAGVGETQYF.

The gene calls are TRBV27 and TRBJ2-3; 8 bases agree with TRBD1. Germline V gene lookup returns CDR1 MNHEY and CDR2 SMNVEV (reference sequence). This CDR3 contains 15 residues. The V segment lost 7 bases and the J segment 4 bases; nucleotides outside the gene matches: 10. CDR3 residues: CASTFQGAQSDTQYF. CDR3 in DNA: TGTGCCAGCACCTTTCAGGGGGCACAGTCAGATACGCAGTATTTT.

CDR3 amino acids: CASSSGQGASEAFF. In DNA form, the CDR3 reads TGCGCCAGCAGTTCGGGACAGGGGGCATCTGAAGCTTTCTTT. The chain links TRBV10-1 to TRBJ1-1; TRBD1 matches 12 bases. The CDR3 runs to 14 residues. J was trimmed by 6 bases and V by 5 bases; bases with no gene match: 4. Germline V lookup: CDR1 WNHNN, CDR2 SYGVQD (reference sequence).

V and J are TRBV28 and TRBJ2-7; D not resolved. Germline V gene sequence: CDR1 MDHEN, CDR2 SYDVKM. There are 15 residues in the CDR3. The V gene lost 6 bases and the J gene lost 1 base, with 16 bases spanning the gap. CDR3 protein: CASSPTLNPSYEQYF. CDR3 in DNA: TGTGCCAGCAGCCCTACACTAAACCCTTCCTACGAGCAGTACTTC.

CDR3 in DNA: TGTGCCAGCAGCTTAGTTGCGGGAGGTACCTACGAGCAGTACTTC. It codes for CASSLVAGGTYEQYF. The J gene is TRBJ2-7, the V gene TRBV7-2; 8 bases map to TRBD2. V lost 1 base, J lost 2 bases, and 4 bases stayed unmatched. The CDR3 spans 15 residues. Germline CDR1 SGHTA, CDR2 FQGNSA.

This sequence joins TRBV12-5 and TRBJ1-1; no definite D call. Trimming stripped 0 bases from V and 1 base from J, with 9 bases between. The CDR3 has 15 amino acids. The germline V gene has CDR1 LGHNT and CDR2 FRNRAP. CDR3 in DNA: TGTGCTAGTGGTTTGGTATTGGGAGAGAACACTGAAGCTTTCTTT. This codes for CASGLVLGENTEAFF.

V and J are TRBV21-1 and TRBJ1-4. TRBV21-1 is tagged as a pseudogene. CDR3 length: 20 residues. CDR3 nucleotides: TGTGCCAGCAGCAAAAAGTTTAGCAACTTTATGGGGACTACTAATGAAAAACTGTTTTTT. Translating it yields CASSKKFSNFMGTTNEKLFF.

This clone has only one observation. The DNA is omitted, as the CDR3 cannot be located on it reliably, and the CDR3 follows TCRdb's listing. The CDR3 loop reads CASSWGQGNTGELFF. This rearrangement joins TRBV27 to TRBJ2-2; TRBD1, the D gene given by the table, was not confirmed from the DNA. Germline V gene lookup returns CDR1 MNHEY and CDR2 SMNVEV (reference sequence). The CDR3 is 15 amino acids long, termini counted.

The chain couples TRBV10-1 to TRBJ1-5; unclear D gene. The CDR3 length is 14 residues. V lost 7 bases to trimming and J lost 2 bases, with 12 bases between them. CDR1 and CDR2 (germline): WNHNN, SYGVQD (reference sequence). The DNA of the CDR3 is TGCGCCAGCACCGAACGGGGATGCAATCAGCCCCAGCATTTT. Protein: CASTERGCNQPQHF.

The chain links TRBV5-1 to TRBJ2-1; 8 nucleotides agree with TRBD2. Trimming at V came to 0 bases and at J to 4 bases, leaving 3 bases not matched to a gene. The CDR3 length is 15 residues. Germline V gene lookup returns CDR1 SGHRS and CDR2 YFSETQ. The CDR3 coding sequence is TGCGCCAGCAGCTTGGACGGGAGGGCATACAATGAGCAGTTCTTC. Residues: CASSLDGRAYNEQFF.

The chain carries TRBV27 and TRBJ2-1; 8 nucleotides match TRBD2. V trimming: 5 bases; J trimming: 7 bases; junction bases outside the gene matches: 13. This CDR3 has 16 residues. The germline CDR1 and CDR2 sequences are MNHEY and SMNVEV (reference sequence). The CDR3 coding sequence is TGTGCCAGCAGTCCCTCTCCAGCGGGGGCCTCTAATGAGCAGTTCTTC. Translating gives CASSPSPAGASNEQFF.

The V call is TRBV2, the J call TRBJ2-2, with D possibly TRBD1 on 7 matching bases. This CDR3 region has 14 residues. Germline V gene sequence: CDR1 SNHLY, CDR2 FYNNEI. Trimming took off 6 bases at V and 4 bases at J, with 12 bases between the two ends. The CDR3 sequence is CASREGQITGELFF. For the CDR3, the DNA is TGTGCCAGCAGGGAGGGACAGATCACCGGGGAGCTGTTTTTT.

This clone has a single count. Germline and junction disagree at one end, which may indicate a read error. V usage is TRBV7-9 and J usage is TRBJ2-7; 7 bases fit TRBD1. The germline V gene has CDR1 SEHNR and CDR2 FQNEAQ (reference sequence). This CDR3 spans 15 amino acids. The CDR3 region is CSSSFPQGPSYEQYF. The DNA of the CDR3 is TGTTCCAGCAGCTTCCCACAGGGGCCTTCCTACGAGCAGTACTTC.

This clone was seen only once. CDR3 amino acids: CATSKTGTSGRGRHEQYF. The CDR3 DNA is TGTGCCACCAGCAAAACCGGGACTAGCGGGAGAGGTCGCCACGAGCAGTACTTC. The V gene is TRBV15, the J gene TRBJ2-7; 14 positions agree with TRBD2. The CDR3 has 18 residues. The trim removed 4 bases at V and 5 bases at J, leaving 13 bases unmatched. Germline-derived CDR1 and CDR2 are LNHNV and YYDKDF (reference sequence).

The table lists this clone with a count of one. The chain combines TRBV7-2 with TRBJ2-3; 11 bases fit TRBD1. CDR1 and CDR2 from the germline V gene are SGHTA and FQGNSA. The CDR3 runs 15 residues. Unmatched junction bases numbered 9, after V lost 7 bases and J lost 6 bases. The CDR3 protein is CASMLEDRGHDTQYF. CDR3 sequence (DNA): TGTGCCAGCATGCTTGAGGACAGGGGGCACGATACGCAGTATTTT.

The chain is built from TRBV6-1 and TRBJ1-1; tentative D call: TRBD1 (6 bases). Per the germline V gene, CDR1 is MNHNS and CDR2 is SASEGT. The V gene lost 2 bases and the J gene lost 0 bases, with 10 bases spanning the gap. CDR3 length: 15 amino acids. The CDR3 coding sequence is TGTGCCAGCAGTGAATTTGGACAGTTGAACACTGAAGCTTTCTTT. As protein: CASSEFGQLNTEAFF.

This clone was counted a single time. The V and J genes are TRBV11-2 and TRBJ1-1; 7 nucleotides align to TRBD1. The J segment lost 9 bases and the V segment lost 2 bases, leaving 3 bases of the junction unmatched. Germline CDR1 and CDR2: SGHAT and FQNNGV. The CDR3 covers 12 residues. CDR3 sequence: CASSLKGQQAFF. In nucleotides, the CDR3 is TGTGCCAGCAGCTTAAAGGGACAGCAAGCTTTCTTT.

The rearrangement uses TRBV4-3 and TRBJ2-5; a weak D match, TRBD1 (5 bases). Germline V gene lookup returns CDR1 LGHNA and CDR2 YSLEER. V lost 0 bases to trimming and J lost 5 bases, with 10 bases between them. CDR3 length: 14 residues. The DNA of the CDR3 is TGCGCCAGCAGCCAAGATCGGGCAGGGGAGACCCAGTACTTC. The encoded protein is CASSQDRAGETQYF.

The chain links TRBV6-5 to TRBJ1-4; D is undetermined. CDR3 size: 13 residues. V lost 8 bases to trimming and J lost 7 bases, with 14 bases between them. Germline CDR1 reads MNHEY; CDR2 reads SVGAGI. CDR3 in amino acids: CASGGRGSEKLFF. DNA for the CDR3: TGTGCCAGCGGAGGGAGAGGGAGTGAAAAACTGTTTTTT.

Only one count was recorded for this clone. The chain recombines TRBV7-8 with TRBJ1-2; 9 bases are shared with TRBD1. After removal of 5 bases from V and 4 bases from J, the junction contained 8 bases not matched to a gene. The CDR3 has 15 amino acids. Germline lookup yields CDR1 SGHVS and CDR2 FQNEAQ. CDR3 loop: CASSRAGQGGYGYTF. CDR3 bases: TGTGCCAGCAGCCGAGCGGGACAGGGAGGCTATGGCTACACCTTC. Complete variable domain (other parts from reference TRBV7-8 and TRBJ1-2): GAGVSQSPRYKVAKRGQDVALRCDPISGHVSLFWYQQALGQGPEFLTYFQNEAQLDKSGLPSDRFFAERPEGSVSTLKIQRTQQEDSAVYLCASSRAGQGGYGYTFGSGTRLTVV.

This chain joins TRBV27 and TRBJ2-3, with D possibly matching TRBD1 (5 bases). The CDR3 loop spans 15 amino acids. The ends were cut back, 1 base at V and 2 bases at J, with 10 bases in the middle. Germline CDR1 is MNHEY and CDR2 is SMNVEV (reference sequence). For the CDR3, the DNA is TGTGCCAGCAGTTTATGGCAGGGCCACACAGATACGCAGTATTTT. Protein product: CASSLWQGHTDTQYF.